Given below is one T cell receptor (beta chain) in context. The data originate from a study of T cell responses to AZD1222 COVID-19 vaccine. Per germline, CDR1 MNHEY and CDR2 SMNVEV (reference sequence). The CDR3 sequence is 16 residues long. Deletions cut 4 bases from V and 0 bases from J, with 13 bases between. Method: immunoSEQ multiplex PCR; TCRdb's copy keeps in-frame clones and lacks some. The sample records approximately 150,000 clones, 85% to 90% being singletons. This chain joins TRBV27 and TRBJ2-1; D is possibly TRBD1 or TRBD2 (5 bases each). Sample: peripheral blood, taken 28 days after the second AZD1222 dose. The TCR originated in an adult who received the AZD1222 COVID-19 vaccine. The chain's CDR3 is CASSSGTASSYNEQFF. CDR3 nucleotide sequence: TGTGCCAGCAGTTCCGGGACCGCAAGCTCCTACAATGAGCAGTTCTTC.